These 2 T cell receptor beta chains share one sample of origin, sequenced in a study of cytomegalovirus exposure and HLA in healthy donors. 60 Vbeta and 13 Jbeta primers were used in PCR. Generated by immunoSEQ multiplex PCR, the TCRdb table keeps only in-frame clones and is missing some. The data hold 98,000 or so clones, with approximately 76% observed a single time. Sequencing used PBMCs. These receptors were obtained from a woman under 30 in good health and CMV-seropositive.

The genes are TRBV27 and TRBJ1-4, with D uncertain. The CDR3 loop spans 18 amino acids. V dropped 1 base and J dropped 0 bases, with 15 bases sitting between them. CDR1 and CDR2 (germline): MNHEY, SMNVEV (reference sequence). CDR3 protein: CASSLFGGTIATNEKLFF. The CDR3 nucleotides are TGTGCCAGCAGTTTATTTGGCGGCACCATAGCAACTAATGAAAAACTGTTTTTT.

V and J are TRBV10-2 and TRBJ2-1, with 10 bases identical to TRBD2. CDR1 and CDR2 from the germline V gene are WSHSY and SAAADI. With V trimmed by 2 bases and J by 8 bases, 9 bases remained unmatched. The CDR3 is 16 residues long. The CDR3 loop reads CASSERQLAGRDEQFF. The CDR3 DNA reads TGCGCCAGCAGTGAGCGTCAACTAGCGGGACGGGATGAGCAGTTCTTC.